The clone carrying this TCR beta chain was counted many times. Its matching antigen is unknown. This entry belongs to a study of regulatory T cells in long-lasting Graves disease. Germline CDR1 is MDHEN and CDR2 is SYDVKM. There are 13 residues in the CDR3. The V end lost 6 bases, the J end lost 4 bases, and 13 bases lay between the germline ends. CDR3 regions were amplified by Arm-PCR using iRepertoire HTBI primers to build TCR beta libraries. TCRdb reprocessed the multiplex PCR reads with MiXCR, giving one entry per CDR3 protein. The sample records 310,000 or so distinct CDR3 sequences, 20% to 25% being singletons. The time point was: persistent/refractory GD, antithyroid drugs over 5 years with positive TRAb. From PBMCs, RNA was extracted and then used to make the TCR library. Points from the study as a whole: Persistent Graves' cases showed lower TCR diversity than newly diagnosed cases. In persistent patients, shared public clonotypes (roughly 2,700) outnumbered those in new patients (about 1,000). Having few samples may have compromised the accuracy. Under persistent disease, TRBV28, TRBJ1-2 and TRBJ2-5 were used preferentially.

The receptor was isolated from a female donor with Graves disease. The V gene is TRBV28, the J gene TRBJ2-7; D is uncertain. Sequences were derived from peripheral blood mononuclear cells (PBMCs), sampled when the disease was refractory, from a patient treated with antithyroid drugs. CDR3 bases: TGTGCCAGCAGAATAGGGATTGAGTACGAGCAGTACTTC. Protein: CASRIGIEYEQYF.